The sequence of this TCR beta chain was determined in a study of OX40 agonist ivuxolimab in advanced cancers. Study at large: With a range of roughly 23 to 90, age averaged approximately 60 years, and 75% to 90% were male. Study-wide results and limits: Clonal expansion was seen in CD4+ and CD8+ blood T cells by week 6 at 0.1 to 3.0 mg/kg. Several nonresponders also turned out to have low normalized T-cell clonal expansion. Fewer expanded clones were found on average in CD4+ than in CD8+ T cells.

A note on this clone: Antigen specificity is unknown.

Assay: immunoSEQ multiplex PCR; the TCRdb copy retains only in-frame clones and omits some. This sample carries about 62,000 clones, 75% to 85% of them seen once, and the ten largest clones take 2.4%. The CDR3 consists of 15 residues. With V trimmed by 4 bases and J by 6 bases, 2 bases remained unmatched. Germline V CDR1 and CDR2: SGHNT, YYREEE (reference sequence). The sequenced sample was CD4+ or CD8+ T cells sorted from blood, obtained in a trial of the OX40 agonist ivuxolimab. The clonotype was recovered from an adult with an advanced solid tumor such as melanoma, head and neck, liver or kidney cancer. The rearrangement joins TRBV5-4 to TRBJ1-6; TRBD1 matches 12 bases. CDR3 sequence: CASSPGQGANSPLHF. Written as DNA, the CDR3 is TGTGCCAGCAGCCCGGGACAGGGGGCTAATTCACCCCTCCACTTT. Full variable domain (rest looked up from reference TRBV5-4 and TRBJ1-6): ETGVTQSPTHLIKTRGQQVTLRCSSQSGHNTVSWYQQALGQGPQFIFQYYREEENGRGNFPPRFSGLQFPNYSSELNVNALELDDSALYLCASSPGQGANSPLHFGNGTRLTVT.